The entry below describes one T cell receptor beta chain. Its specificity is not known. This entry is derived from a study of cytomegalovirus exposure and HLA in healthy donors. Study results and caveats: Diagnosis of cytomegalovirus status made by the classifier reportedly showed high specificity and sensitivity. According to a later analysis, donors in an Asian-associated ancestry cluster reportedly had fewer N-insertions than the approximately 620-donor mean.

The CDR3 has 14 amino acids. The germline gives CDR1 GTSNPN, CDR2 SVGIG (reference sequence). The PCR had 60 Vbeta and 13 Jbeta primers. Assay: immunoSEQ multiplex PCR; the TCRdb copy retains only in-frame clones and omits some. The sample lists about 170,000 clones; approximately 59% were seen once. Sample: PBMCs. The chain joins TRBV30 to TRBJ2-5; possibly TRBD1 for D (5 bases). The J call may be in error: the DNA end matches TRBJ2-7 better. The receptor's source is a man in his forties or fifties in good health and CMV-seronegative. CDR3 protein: CAWDLKGISYEQYF. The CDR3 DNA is TGTGCCTGGGATCTCAAGGGGATCTCCTACGAGCAGTACTTC.